These 14 T cell receptor beta chains share one sample of origin, sequenced in a study of graft-versus-host responses after intestinal transplantation. Their specific antigens are unknown. Data came from immunoSEQ multiplex PCR; TCRdb stores just in-frame clones and leaves some out. The sample lists about 83,000 clones, around nine tenths occurring once. The sample in question was unstimulated CD4+ T cells sorted from spleen or lymph node cells, obtained before intestinal transplant. The source of these receptors is a human donor who received an intestinal transplant.

The chain links TRBV28 to TRBJ1-3, with D possibly being TRBD1 (5 bases). CDR1 is MDHEN, CDR2 SYDVKM, per germline. This CDR3 region has 14 residues. V gave up 6 bases and J gave up 2 bases, with 11 bases separating them. CDR3 nucleotides: TGTGCCAGCAGCACGACACAGGCTGGAAACACCATATATTTT. This encodes CASSTTQAGNTIYF.

V is TRBV11-1 and J is TRBJ1-2, with D possibly being TRBD1 (5 bases). V lost 4 bases and J lost 5, with 5 bases in between. Looked up from germline, CDR1 is SGHAT and CDR2 is FQDESV (reference sequence). This CDR3 is 11 amino acids long. CDR3 sequence reads: CASSSGYGYTF. CDR3 DNA sequence: TGTGCCAGCAGCTCAGGGTATGGCTACACCTTC.

V usage is TRBV5-1 and J usage is TRBJ2-3; no definite D call. V was cut by 2 bases and J by 1 base, with 5 bases left in between. Germline loops: CDR1 SGHRS, CDR2 YFSETQ. The CDR3 extends over 13 amino acids. The CDR3 sequence: CASSFEGTDTQYF. CDR3 bases: TGCGCCAGCAGCTTTGAGGGCACAGATACGCAGTATTTT.

This clone was counted only a few times. The V call is TRBV6-6, the J call TRBJ2-5, with D possibly matching TRBD1 (6 bases). CDR1 and CDR2 from the germline V gene are MNHNY and SVGAGI (reference sequence). The V and J ends lost 6 bases and 7 bases respectively, with 15 bases between them. CDR3 size: 13 residues. As DNA, the CDR3 is TGTGCCAGCAGCTCACAGGGCCTGGGGACCCAGTACTTC. Amino acid sequence: CASSSQGLGTQYF.

This chain links TRBV5-1 with TRBJ1-1; TRBD1 might be the D (5 bases). Trimming shortened V by 2 bases and J by 1 base, and 9 bases separated the two germline ends. This CDR3 contains 14 residues. Looked up from germline, CDR1 is SGHRS and CDR2 is YFSETQ. CDR3 coding DNA: TGCGCCAGCAGCTTAACAGGTACGAACACTGAAGCTTTCTTT. Its protein product is CASSLTGTNTEAFF.

The chain couples TRBV7-9 to TRBJ1-6, with TRBD1 matching over 7 bases. Per germline, CDR1 SEHNR and CDR2 FQNEAQ (reference sequence). The CDR3 runs 14 residues. Trimming removed 5 bases from V and 7 bases from J; junction bases left unmatched: 5. CDR3 coding DNA: TGTGCCAGCAGCGACCCGGGACAGAATTCACCCCTCCACTTT. Its protein is CASSDPGQNSPLHF.

The chain carries TRBV4-2 and TRBJ1-1; TRBD1 might be the D (5 bases). This CDR3 region has 15 residues. Trimming shortened V by 1 base and J by 0 bases, and 9 bases separated the two germline ends. The germline gives CDR1 LGHNA, CDR2 YNFKEQ. CDR3: CASSQGGPMNTEAFF. CDR3 DNA: TGTGCCAGCAGCCAAGGGGGCCCCATGAACACTGAAGCTTTCTTT.

The rearrangement uses TRBV2 and TRBJ1-5; 7 positions agree with TRBD1. There are 15 residues in the CDR3. Germline loops: CDR1 SNHLY, CDR2 FYNNEI. Unmatched junction bases numbered 7, after V lost 1 base and J lost 7 bases. The CDR3 spells CASSEDRGGGQPQHF. For the CDR3, the DNA is TGTGCCAGCAGTGAAGACAGGGGAGGAGGACAGCCCCAGCATTTT.

The chain carries TRBV5-1 and TRBJ2-7; a weak D match, TRBD1 (5 bases). V was shortened by 4 bases and J by 13 bases, with 18 bases between the two germline ends. The CDR3 is 12 residues long. Germline assignment: CDR1 SGHRS and CDR2 YFSETQ. CDR3 in DNA: TGCGCCAGCAGCCCAGGTCTTGACAGCCTCTACTTC. Translating it yields CASSPGLDSLYF.

The V call is TRBV27, the J call TRBJ2-7; D unclear. V was shortened by 5 bases and J by 6 bases, with 29 bases between the two germline ends. The CDR3 consists of 18 residues. Germline loops: CDR1 MNHEY, CDR2 SMNVEV (reference sequence). The CDR3 DNA reads TGTGCCAGCAGTCAACTCCGACTCCCACAATACCGGCATTCCGAGCAGTACTTC. This gives the protein CASSQLRLPQYRHSEQYF.

The chain links TRBV6-1 to TRBJ2-1; D perhaps matches TRBD2 (5 bases). The CDR3 covers 14 residues. V was shortened by 5 bases and J by 8 bases, with 16 bases between the two germline ends. Germline V gives CDR1 MNHNS, CDR2 SASEGT. The CDR3: CASSSGSVLDEQFF. CDR3 sequence (DNA): TGTGCCAGCAGTAGCGGCTCTGTCTTGGATGAGCAGTTCTTC.

V is TRBV19 and J is TRBJ2-2; 8 bases align to TRBD1. The V and J ends lost 10 bases and 1 base, in that order; junction bases with no gene match: 8. Germline assignment: CDR1 LNHDA and CDR2 SQIVND (reference sequence). This CDR3 has 15 amino acids. CDR3 sequence reads: CATNVGTGNTGELFF. As DNA, the CDR3 is TGTGCCACAAATGTCGGGACAGGGAACACCGGGGAGCTGTTTTTT.

The rearrangement links TRBV18 to TRBJ2-7; 12 nucleotides agree with TRBD1. The CDR3 totals 18 residues. CDR1 is KGHSH, CDR2 LQKENI, per germline. After removal of 4 bases from V and 6 bases from J, the junction contained 16 bases not matched to a gene. The CDR3 DNA reads as TGTGCCAGCTCACGTCAACCGGGACAGGGGGCGTTCGGCGGCGAGCAGTACTTC. This codes for CASSRQPGQGAFGGEQYF.

This chain uses TRBV18 with TRBJ2-5, with a possible D match to TRBD1 (5 bases). The V gene lost 5 bases and the J gene lost 2 bases, with 12 bases spanning the gap. CDR1 and CDR2 from the germline V gene are KGHSH and LQKENI. This CDR3 comprises 14 residues. The DNA for the CDR3 is TGTGCCAGCTCAACCCAGGGTGGTCAAGAGACCCAGTACTTC. Residues: CASSTQGGQETQYF.